The following is a TCR beta chain sequence with its context. This sample is drawn from a study of blood T cell repertoires in COVID-19. The age range of participants was 18 to 89 years, with residence in under 25 US areas. Per the authors' pipeline: Nucleated cell counts were estimated from reference gene primer amplification. Using immunoSEQ multiplex PCR, the repertoire was profiled, and TCRdb retains in-frame clones only, with some absent. For V, J and clone size, that table is used; D and trimming come from the DNA. This sample has hundreds of thousands of clones, with about 90% found just once. This TCR came from a woman between 45 and 60 years old in a cohort exposed to, infected with or recovered from COVID-19 (not recorded which). The source material was PBMCs or T cells enriched from blood (not recorded which).

The CDR3 spells CAHMAGMTDTQYF. The CDR3 DNA reads TGTGCCCACATGGCGGGGATGACAGATACGCAGTATTTT. The chain employs TRBV30 and TRBJ2-3, with a possible D match to TRBD2 (6 bases). CDR3 length: 13 residues. The V end was cut by 8 bases, the J end by 3 bases, with 15 bases between. Germline V gives CDR1 GTSNPN, CDR2 SVGIG (reference sequence).